One and the same sample provided the 9 T cell receptor beta chains below, sequenced in a study of T-cell reconstitution after alpha-beta-depleted transplantation in children. A library of TCRbeta sequences, prepared with unique molecular identifiers, was generated. TCRdb re-called the PCR reads through MiXCR, storing one row per CDR3 protein. The sample has approximately 210,000 distinct CDR3 sequences; roughly 18% are singletons. Material: PBMCs, mostly from graft donor cells, obtained 360 days after TCRalphabeta/CD19-depleted stem cell transplant. These TCRs come from a male patient aged 2-10 years who had a stem cell transplant for acute lymphoblastic leukemia, so the T cells may come from the graft donor.

To note about this clonotype: One junction end disagrees with the germline gene, perhaps due to a read error. The chain links TRBV12-3 or TRBV12-4 to TRBJ2-2; 10 bases match TRBD2. The CDR3 runs to 18 residues. The DNA of the CDR3 is TGTACCAGCAGTCCCTTGGGAGCGGGGGGGCCAGGCACCGGGGAGCTGTTTTTT. Amino acids: CTSSPLGAGGPGTGELFF.

The V gene is TRBV18, the J gene TRBJ2-2; TRBD2 is a possible D gene (5 bases). Germline lookup yields CDR1 KGHSH and CDR2 LQKENI. Trimming removed 3 bases from V and 4 bases from J, with 9 bases in between. The CDR3 spans 14 residues. The CDR3 bases are TGTGCCAGCTCACCTTCTAGCCCCACCGGGGAGCTGTTTTTT. Protein product: CASSPSSPTGELFF.

This clonotype was seen many times. The chain links TRBV5-1 to TRBJ2-3; 9 nucleotides match TRBD2. Germline loops: CDR1 SGHRS, CDR2 YFSETQ. The CDR3 covers 17 residues. V shed 2 bases and J 2 bases; nucleotides not matched to a gene: 9. The CDR3 is CASSFYLAGTPTDTQYF. CDR3 coding DNA: TGCGCCAGCAGCTTCTACCTAGCGGGAACCCCCACAGATACGCAGTATTTT.

The chain carries TRBV7-8 and TRBJ1-6; D is unclear. The CDR3 is made up of 15 amino acids. Germline V gene sequence: CDR1 SGHVS, CDR2 FQNEAQ. Trimming cost V 5 bases and J 6 bases, with 14 bases left between them. CDR3 nucleotides: TGTGCCAGCAGCCCGCGGAGCAGCGGTAATTCACCCCTCCACTTT. Amino acid sequence: CASSPRSSGNSPLHF.

V is TRBV12-3 or TRBV12-4 and J is TRBJ2-2, with TRBD1 identical over 7 bases. Germline trimming cut 6 bases from V and 3 bases from J; bases unmatched to any gene: 7. The CDR3 runs to 15 residues. The CDR3 DNA sequence: TGTGCCAGCAGCACGGGACAGCCCTACACCGGGGAGCTGTTTTTT. Protein product: CASSTGQPYTGELFF.

This clonotype was recorded a few times. The rearrangement joins TRBV24-1 to TRBJ2-2, with 8 bases that match TRBD1. Germline CDR1 KGHDR, CDR2 SFDVKD. V gave up 4 bases and J gave up 6 bases; unmatched junction bases: 0. This CDR3 has 13 amino acids. The DNA for the CDR3 is TGTGCCACCAGTGAACAGGGGGCCGGGGAGCTGTTTTTT. Protein sequence: CATSEQGAGELFF.

V usage is TRBV30 and J usage is TRBJ2-1; tentative D call: TRBD1 (5 bases). The CDR3 is made up of 13 amino acids. Germline-derived CDR1 and CDR2 are GTSNPN and SVGIG (reference sequence). V was trimmed by 1 base and J by 7 bases, leaving 11 bases between them. CDR3 loop: CAWSEQGWNEQFF. The CDR3 DNA follows: TGTGCCTGGAGTGAGCAGGGTTGGAATGAGCAGTTCTTC.

Many counts were recorded for this clonotype. The genes are TRBV5-1 and TRBJ2-7; D is uncertain. Germline CDR1 is SGHRS and CDR2 is YFSETQ. This CDR3 region has 15 residues. Trimming pared 0 bases from V and 4 bases from J, leaving 14 bases between. Here the CDR3 reads CASSLESGEWYEQYF. The CDR3 DNA sequence: TGCGCCAGCAGCTTGGAGTCCGGAGAGTGGTACGAGCAGTACTTC.

This clonotype was found many times. This rearrangement joins TRBV6-5 to TRBJ1-1; D is unresolved. V was shortened by 0 bases and J by 6 bases, with 20 bases between the two germline ends. Germline V lookup: CDR1 MNHEY, CDR2 SVGAGI. The CDR3 runs to 17 residues. The CDR3 bases are TGTGCCAGCAGTTACTCTTCTACTTTAGGGTGGGTACCTGAAGCTTTCTTT. Translating it yields CASSYSSTLGWVPEAFF.